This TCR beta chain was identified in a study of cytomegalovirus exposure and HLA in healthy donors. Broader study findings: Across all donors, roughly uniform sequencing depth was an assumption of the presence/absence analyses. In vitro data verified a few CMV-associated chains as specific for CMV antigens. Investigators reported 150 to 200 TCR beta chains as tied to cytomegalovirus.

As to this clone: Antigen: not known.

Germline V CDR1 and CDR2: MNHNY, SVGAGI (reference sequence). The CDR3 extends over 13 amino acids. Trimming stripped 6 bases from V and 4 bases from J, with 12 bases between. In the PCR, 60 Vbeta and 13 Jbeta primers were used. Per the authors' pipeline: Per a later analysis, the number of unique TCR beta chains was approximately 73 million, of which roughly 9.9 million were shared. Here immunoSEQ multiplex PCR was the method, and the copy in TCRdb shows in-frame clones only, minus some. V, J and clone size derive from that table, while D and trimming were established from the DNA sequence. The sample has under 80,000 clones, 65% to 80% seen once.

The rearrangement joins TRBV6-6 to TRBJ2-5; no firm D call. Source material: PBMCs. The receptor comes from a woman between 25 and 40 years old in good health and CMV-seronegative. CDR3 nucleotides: TGTGCCAGCAGGATTAGTTATCCAGAGACCCAGTACTTC. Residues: CASRISYPETQYF.